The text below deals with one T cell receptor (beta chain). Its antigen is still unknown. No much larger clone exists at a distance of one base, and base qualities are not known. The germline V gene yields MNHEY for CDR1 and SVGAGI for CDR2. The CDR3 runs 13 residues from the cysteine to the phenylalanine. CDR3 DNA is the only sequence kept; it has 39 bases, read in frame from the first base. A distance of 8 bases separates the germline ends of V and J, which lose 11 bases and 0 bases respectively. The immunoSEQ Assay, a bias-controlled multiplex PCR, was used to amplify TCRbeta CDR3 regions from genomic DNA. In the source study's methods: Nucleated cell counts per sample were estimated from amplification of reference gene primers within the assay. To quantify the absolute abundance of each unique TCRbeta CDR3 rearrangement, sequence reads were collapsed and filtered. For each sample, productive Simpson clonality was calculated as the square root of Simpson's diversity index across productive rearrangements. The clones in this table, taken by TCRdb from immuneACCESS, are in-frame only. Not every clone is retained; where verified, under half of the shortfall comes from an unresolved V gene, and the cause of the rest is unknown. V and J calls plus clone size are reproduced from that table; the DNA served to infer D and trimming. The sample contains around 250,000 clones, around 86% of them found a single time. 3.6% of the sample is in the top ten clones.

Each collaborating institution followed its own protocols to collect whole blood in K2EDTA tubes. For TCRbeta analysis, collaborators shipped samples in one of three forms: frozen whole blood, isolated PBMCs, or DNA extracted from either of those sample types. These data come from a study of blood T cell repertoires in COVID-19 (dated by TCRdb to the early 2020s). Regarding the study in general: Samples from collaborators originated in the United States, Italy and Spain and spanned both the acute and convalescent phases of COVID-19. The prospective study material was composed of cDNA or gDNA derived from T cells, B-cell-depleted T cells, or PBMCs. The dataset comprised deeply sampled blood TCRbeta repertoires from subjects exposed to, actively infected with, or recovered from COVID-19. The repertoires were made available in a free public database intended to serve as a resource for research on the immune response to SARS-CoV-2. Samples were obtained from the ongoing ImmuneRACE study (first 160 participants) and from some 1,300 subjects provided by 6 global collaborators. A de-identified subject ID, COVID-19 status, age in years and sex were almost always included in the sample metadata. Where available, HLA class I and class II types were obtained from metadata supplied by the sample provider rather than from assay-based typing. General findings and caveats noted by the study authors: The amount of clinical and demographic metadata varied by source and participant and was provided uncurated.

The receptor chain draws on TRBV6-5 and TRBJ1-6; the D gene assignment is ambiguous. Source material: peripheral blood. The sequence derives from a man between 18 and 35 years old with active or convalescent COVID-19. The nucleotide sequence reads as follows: TGTGCCGCGGGCCGCTCCTATAATTCACCCCTCCACTTT. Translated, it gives CAAGRSYNSPLHF.